This T cell receptor (beta chain) stems from a study of CD8+ T cells in alopecia areata. RNA extraction was followed by reverse transcription into cDNA, which acted as the sequencing template. Produced via immunoSEQ multiplex PCR; TCRdb's table is partial and in-frame only. The sample lists 180,000 or so clones; approximately 70% were seen once. Germline-derived CDR1 and CDR2 are KGHSH and LQKENI. V gave up 4 bases and J gave up 2 bases; unmatched junction bases: 4. The CDR3 is made up of 15 amino acids. This clone was detected a few times. The receptor comes from a human donor with alopecia areata. This specimen consisted of CD8+ T cells sorted from blood, obtained at week 0. The chain employs TRBV18 and TRBJ2-3; 9 positions agree with TRBD1. For the CDR3, the DNA is TGTGCCAGCTCACAACGGGACAGGGCCACAGATACGCAGTATTTT. Protein product: CASSQRDRATDTQYF.